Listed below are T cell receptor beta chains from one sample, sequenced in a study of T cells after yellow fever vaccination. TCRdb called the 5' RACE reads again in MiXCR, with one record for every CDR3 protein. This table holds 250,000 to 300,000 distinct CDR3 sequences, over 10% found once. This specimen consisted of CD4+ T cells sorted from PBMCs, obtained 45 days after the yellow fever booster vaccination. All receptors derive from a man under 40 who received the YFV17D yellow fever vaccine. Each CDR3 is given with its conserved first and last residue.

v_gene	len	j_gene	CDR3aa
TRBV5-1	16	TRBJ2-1	CASSLLGFTSYNEQFF
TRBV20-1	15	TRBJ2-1	CSAGRAGGAYNEQFF
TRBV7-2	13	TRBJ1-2	CASSFSGDYGYTF
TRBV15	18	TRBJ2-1	CATSRDRLAGLSYNEQFF
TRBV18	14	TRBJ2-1	CASIPGQGAGEQFF
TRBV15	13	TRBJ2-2	CATSKLEIGELFF
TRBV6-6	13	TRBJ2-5	CASSLQGLETQYF
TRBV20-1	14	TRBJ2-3	CSAQKAGFTDTQYF
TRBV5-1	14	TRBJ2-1	CASSLARDSDEQFF
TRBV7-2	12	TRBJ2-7	CASSTDRYEQYF
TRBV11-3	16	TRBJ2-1	CASSLQVAGLNNEQFF
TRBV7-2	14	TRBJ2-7	CASSQRTGPYEQYF
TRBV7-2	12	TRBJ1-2	CASSPGGFGYTF
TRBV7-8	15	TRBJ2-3	CASSLSGRSTDTQYF
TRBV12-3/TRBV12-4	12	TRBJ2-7	CASSSIDLEQYF
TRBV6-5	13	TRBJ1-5	CASSSGQGQPQHF
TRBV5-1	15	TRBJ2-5	CASSPRDSDQETQYF
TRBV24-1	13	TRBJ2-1	CATSDPLVSAQFF
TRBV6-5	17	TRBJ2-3	CASSYSSPGSGTDTQYF
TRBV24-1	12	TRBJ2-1	CATSDGYNEQFF
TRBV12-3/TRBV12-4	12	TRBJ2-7	CASRPDTYEQYF
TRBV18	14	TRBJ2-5	CASSPGTGQATQYF
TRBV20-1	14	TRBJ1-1	CSARDRDKYTEAFF
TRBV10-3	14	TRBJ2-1	CAIVGSLGYNEQFF